This T cell receptor (beta chain) was sequenced during a study of human T cells and chemical hapten exposure. The study used a library that attached unique molecular identifiers to individual cDNA molecules. TCRdb called the reads again in MiXCR, with one record for every CDR3 protein. The table lists more than 100,000 distinct CDR3 sequences, approximately 9.3% of them singletons. The CDR3 length is 15 residues. Germline trimming cut 6 bases from V and 5 bases from J; bases unmatched to any gene: 5. In this sample, this clonotype turned up a few times. The template was total RNA from unfractionated whole blood.

Sequencing was done on a sample of whole blood. This chain connects TRBV12-3 or TRBV12-4 to TRBJ2-2, with 11 bases matching TRBD2. The TCR was taken from a human donor in good health. Some clones in this sample may be carry-over from other donors' samples. The CDR3 DNA reads as TGTGCCAGCAGACTAGCGGGAGAAAGGACCGGGGAGCTGTTTTTT. Translated, it gives CASRLAGERTGELFF.